This T cell receptor (beta chain) was recorded in a study of CD8+CD57+ T cells in acquired aplastic anemia. Study-level background: Quantities of DNA derived from sorted CD4+ and CD8+ cells averaged roughly 3 ug.

TCR beta VDJ and CDR3 profiling used genomic DNA as template. TCRdb fed the reads into MiXCR, producing one record per CDR3 protein. Of about 150,000 distinct CDR3 sequences listed, approximately 52% were seen once; the top ten hold 10% to 15%. CD8+CD57+ cell expansion had been shown by flow cytometry in patients chosen for sequencing. Sampling of blood occurred while the patients had still received no therapy. Study-level points and caveats: Some 31 shared CD8+ CDR3s appeared highly expressed within patients' immunodominant clones. Between patients and controls, CD8+ Simpson's diversity did not vary significantly.

The germline CDR1 and CDR2 sequences are SGHDN and FVKESK. The CDR3 contains 17 residues. J was trimmed by 3 bases and V by 0 bases; bases with no gene match: 8. This clonotype was counted at least ten times. Its antigen is not identified. This TCR was recovered from a human donor with aplastic anemia. Source material: sorted CD4+, CD8+, or CD8+CD57+ T cells (not recorded which) from PBMCs. The V gene is TRBV14, the J gene TRBJ2-1; TRBD2 agrees at 7 bases. CDR3 coding DNA: TGTGCCAGCAGCCAAGATAAACTAGCGTCCCTCTACAATGAGCAGTTCTTC. As protein: CASSQDKLASLYNEQFF.